This T cell receptor beta chain is from a study of vaccination and CD4 T cells after COVID-19. At the level of the study: Across the group, participants received two doses of either BNT162b2 or mRNA-1273 vaccine. Each of a few convalescent patients provided samples at day 14 and again at days 161 to 241 post-vaccination. Whole-study results and caveats: Within the convalescent patients, a median roughly 87% of the SARS-CoV-2-reactive clones were ones that appeared only post-vaccination. Vaccine-specific clones numbering 304 of 307 showed spike mono-reactivity in convalescent patients.

Regarding time point: late sampling 161 to 241 days after vaccination in three convalescent patients. MiXCR, applied by TCRdb to the PCR reads, yields one record per CDR3 protein. The sample carries tens of thousands of distinct CDR3 sequences, about 46% recorded once. In regard to this clonotype: Its antigen is currently unknown.

The CDR3 is made up of 15 amino acids. CDR1 is MGHRA and CDR2 is YSYEKL in the germline V gene. The V end was cut by 0 bases, the J end by 6 bases, with 11 bases between. This chain links TRBV4-1 with TRBJ2-2; the D call may be TRBD1 or TRBD2 (6 bases each). This sample comprised CD4+ T cells from blood, obtained about 7 months after SARS-CoV-2 vaccination. The receptor was isolated from a human donor who had recovered from COVID-19. CDR3 DNA sequence: TGCGCCAGCAGCCAAGAGGGGGGCGGTCCCGGGGAGCTGTTTTTT. This gives the protein CASSQEGGGPGELFF.